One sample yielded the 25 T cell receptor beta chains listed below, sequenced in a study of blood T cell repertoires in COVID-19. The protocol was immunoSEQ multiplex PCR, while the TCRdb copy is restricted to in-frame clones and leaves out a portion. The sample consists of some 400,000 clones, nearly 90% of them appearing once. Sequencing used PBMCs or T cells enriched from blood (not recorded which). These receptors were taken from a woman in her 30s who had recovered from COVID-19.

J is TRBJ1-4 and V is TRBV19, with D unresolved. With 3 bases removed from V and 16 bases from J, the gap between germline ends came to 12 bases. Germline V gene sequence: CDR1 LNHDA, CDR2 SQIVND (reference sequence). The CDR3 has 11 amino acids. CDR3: CASSIGILRFF. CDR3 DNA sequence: TGTGCCAGTAGTATCGGGATTCTACGGTTTTTT.

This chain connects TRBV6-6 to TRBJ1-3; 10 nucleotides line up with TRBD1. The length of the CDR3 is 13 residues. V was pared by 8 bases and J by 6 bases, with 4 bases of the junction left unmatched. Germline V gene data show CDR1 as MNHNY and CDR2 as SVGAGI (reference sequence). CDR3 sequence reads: CASVGQGINTIYF. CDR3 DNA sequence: TGTGCCAGCGTGGGACAGGGGATAAACACCATATATTTT.

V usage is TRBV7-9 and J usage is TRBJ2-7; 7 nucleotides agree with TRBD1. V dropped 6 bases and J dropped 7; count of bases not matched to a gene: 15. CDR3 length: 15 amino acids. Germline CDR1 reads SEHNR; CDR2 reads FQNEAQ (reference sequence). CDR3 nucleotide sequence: TGTGCCAGCAGTCCCCGGGACAGCGGCTTGGGAGAGCAGTACTTC. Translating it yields CASSPRDSGLGEQYF. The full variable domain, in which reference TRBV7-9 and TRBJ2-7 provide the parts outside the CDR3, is DTGVSQNPRHKITKRGQNVTFRCDPISEHNRLYWYRQTLGQGPEFLTYFQNEAQLEKSRLLSDRFSAERPKGSFSTLEIQRTEQGDSAMYLCASSPRDSGLGEQYFGPGTRLTVT.

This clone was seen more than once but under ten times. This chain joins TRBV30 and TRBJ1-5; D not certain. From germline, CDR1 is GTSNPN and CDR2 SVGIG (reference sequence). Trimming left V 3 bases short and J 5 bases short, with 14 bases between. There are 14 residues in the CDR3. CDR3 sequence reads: CAWRPGSQDQPQHF. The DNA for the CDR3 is TGTGCCTGGAGGCCAGGAAGCCAAGATCAGCCCCAGCATTTT.

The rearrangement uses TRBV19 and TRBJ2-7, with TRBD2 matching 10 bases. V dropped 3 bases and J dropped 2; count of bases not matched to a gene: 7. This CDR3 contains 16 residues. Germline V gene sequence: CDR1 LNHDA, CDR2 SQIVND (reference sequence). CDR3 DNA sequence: TGTGCCAGTAGTATGCTAGCGGGAGTGAAAGCCTACGAGCAGTACTTC. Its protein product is CASSMLAGVKAYEQYF. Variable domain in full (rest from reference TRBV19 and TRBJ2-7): DGGITQSPKYLFRKEGQNVTLSCEQNLNHDAMYWYRQDPGQGLRLIYYSQIVNDFQKGDIAEGYSVSREKKESFPLTVTSAQKNPTAFYLCASSMLAGVKAYEQYFGPGTRLTVT.

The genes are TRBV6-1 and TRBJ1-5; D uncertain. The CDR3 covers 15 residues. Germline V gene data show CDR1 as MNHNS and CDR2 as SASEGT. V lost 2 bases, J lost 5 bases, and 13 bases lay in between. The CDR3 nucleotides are TGTGCCAGCAGTGAACTTGAACAGCCATATCAGCCCCAGCATTTT. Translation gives CASSELEQPYQPQHF.

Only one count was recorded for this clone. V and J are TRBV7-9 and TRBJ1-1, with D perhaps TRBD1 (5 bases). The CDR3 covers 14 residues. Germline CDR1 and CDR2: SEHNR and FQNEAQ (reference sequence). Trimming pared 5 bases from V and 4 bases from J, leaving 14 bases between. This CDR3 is CASSPDRGFTEAFF. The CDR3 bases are TGTGCCAGCAGCCCCGATAGGGGCTTCACTGAAGCTTTCTTT.

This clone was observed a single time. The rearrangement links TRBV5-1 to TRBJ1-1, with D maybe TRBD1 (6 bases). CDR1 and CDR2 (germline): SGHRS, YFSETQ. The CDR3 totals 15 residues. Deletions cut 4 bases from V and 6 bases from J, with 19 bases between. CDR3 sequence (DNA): TGCGCCAGCAGCCCCGGACAGACCGCTACCGCTGAAGCTTTCTTT. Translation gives CASSPGQTATAEAFF.

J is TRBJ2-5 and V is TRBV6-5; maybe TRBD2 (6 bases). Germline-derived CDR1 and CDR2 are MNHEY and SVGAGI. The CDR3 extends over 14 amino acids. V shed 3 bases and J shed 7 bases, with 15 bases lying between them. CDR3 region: CASSYGRLEVTQYF. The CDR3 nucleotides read TGTGCCAGCAGTTATGGAAGACTAGAGGTGACCCAGTACTTC.

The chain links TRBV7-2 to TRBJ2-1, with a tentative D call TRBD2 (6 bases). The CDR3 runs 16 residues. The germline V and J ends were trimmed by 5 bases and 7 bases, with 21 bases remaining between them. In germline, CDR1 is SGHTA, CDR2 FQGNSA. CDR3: CASSPVAGPMGNEQFF. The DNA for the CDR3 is TGTGCCAGCAGCCCTGTGGCGGGGCCAATGGGGAATGAGCAGTTCTTC.

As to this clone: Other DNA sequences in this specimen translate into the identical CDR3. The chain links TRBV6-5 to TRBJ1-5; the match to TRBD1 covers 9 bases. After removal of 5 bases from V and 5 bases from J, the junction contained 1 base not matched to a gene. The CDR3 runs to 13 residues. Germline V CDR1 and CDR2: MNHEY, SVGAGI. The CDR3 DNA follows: TGTGCCAGCAGTAGGGACAGGGATCAGCCCCAGCATTTT. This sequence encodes CASSRDRDQPQHF.

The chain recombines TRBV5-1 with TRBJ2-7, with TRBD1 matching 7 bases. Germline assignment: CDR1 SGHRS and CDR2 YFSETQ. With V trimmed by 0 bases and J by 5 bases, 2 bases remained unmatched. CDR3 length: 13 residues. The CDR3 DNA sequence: TGCGCCAGCAGCTTGGAGGGGGCCCACGAGCAGTACTTC. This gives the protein CASSLEGAHEQYF.

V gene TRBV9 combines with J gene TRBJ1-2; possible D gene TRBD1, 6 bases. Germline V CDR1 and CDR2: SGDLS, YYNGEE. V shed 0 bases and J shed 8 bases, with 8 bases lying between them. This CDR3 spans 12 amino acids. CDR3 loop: CASSVDREGYTF. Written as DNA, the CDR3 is TGTGCCAGCAGCGTAGACAGGGAAGGCTACACCTTC.

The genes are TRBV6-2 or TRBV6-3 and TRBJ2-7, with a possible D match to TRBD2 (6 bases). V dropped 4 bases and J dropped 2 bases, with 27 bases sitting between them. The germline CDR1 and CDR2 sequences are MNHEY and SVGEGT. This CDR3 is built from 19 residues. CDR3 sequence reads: CASSWGSKAGPIITYEQYF. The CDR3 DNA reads TGTGCCAGCAGTTGGGGGTCGAAGGCGGGGCCTATAATAACCTACGAGCAGTACTTC.

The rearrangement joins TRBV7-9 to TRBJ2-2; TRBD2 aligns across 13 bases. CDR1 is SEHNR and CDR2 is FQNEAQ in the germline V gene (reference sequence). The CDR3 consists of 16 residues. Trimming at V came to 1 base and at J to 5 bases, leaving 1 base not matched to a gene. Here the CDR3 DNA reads TGTGCCAGCAGCTTAGAGGGACTAGCGGGGACCGGGGAGCTGTTTTTT. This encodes CASSLEGLAGTGELFF.

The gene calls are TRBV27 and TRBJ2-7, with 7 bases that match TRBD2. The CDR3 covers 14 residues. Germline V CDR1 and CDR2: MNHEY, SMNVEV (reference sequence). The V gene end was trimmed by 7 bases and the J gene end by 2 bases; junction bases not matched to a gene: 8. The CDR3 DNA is TGTGCCAGCAAGAGGCCGGGGGGAACCTACGAGCAGTACTTC. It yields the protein CASKRPGGTYEQYF.

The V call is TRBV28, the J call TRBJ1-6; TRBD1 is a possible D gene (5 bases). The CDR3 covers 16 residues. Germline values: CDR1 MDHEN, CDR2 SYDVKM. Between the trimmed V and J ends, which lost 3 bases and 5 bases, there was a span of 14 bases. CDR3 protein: CASSFPSGLNNSPLHF. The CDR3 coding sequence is TGTGCCAGCAGTTTCCCTTCGGGACTCAATAATTCACCCCTCCACTTT. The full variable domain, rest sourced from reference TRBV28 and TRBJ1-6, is DVKVTQSSRYLVKRTGEKVFLECVQDMDHENMFWYRQDPGLGLRLIYFSYDVKMKEKGDIPEGYSVSREKKERFSLILESASTNQTSMYLCASSFPSGLNNSPLHFGNGTRLTVT.

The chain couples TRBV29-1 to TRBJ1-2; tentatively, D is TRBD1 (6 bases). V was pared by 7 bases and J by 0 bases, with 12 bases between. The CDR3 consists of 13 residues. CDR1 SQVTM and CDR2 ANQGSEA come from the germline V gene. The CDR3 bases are TGCAGCGCAGGGGAACCCGCTAACTATGGCTACACCTTC. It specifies CSAGEPANYGYTF.

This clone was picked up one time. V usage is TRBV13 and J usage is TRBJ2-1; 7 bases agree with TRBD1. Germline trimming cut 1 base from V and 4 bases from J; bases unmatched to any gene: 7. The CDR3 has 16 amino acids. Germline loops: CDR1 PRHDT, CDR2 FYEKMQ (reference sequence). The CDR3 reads CASSLEGAVGYNEQFF. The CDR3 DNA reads TGTGCCAGCAGCTTAGAGGGGGCAGTGGGGTACAATGAGCAGTTCTTC.

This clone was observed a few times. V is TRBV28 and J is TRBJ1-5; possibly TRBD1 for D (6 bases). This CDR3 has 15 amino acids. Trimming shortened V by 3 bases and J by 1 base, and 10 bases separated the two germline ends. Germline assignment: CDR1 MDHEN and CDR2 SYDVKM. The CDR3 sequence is CASSFLGQSNQPQHF. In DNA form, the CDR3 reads TGTGCCAGCAGTTTTTTGGGACAAAGCAATCAGCCCCAGCATTTT.

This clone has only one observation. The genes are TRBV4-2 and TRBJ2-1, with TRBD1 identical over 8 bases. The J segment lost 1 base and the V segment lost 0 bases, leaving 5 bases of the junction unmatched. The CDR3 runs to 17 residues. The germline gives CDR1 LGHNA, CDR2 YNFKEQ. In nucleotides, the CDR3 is TGTGCCAGCAGCCAAGAAATATACAGGGGGTCCTACAATGAGCAGTTCTTC. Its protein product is CASSQEIYRGSYNEQFF.

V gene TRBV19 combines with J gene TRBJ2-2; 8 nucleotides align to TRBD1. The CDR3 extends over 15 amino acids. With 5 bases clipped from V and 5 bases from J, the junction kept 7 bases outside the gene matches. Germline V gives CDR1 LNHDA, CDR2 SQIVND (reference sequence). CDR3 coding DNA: TGTGCCAGTAGTTCAGGACAGGGCGCAACCGGGGAGCTGTTTTTT. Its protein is CASSSGQGATGELFF.

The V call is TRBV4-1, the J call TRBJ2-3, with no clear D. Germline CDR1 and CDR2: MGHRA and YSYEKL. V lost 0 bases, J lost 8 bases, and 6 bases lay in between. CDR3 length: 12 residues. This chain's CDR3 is CASSQEPGTQYF. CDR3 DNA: TGCGCCAGCAGCCAAGAACCGGGTACGCAGTATTTT.

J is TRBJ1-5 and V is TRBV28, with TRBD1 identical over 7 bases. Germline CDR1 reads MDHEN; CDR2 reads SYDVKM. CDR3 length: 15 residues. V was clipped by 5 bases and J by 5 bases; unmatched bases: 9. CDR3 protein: CASSGRGWVYQPQHF. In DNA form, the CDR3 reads TGTGCCAGCAGTGGCAGGGGGTGGGTATATCAGCCCCAGCATTTT.

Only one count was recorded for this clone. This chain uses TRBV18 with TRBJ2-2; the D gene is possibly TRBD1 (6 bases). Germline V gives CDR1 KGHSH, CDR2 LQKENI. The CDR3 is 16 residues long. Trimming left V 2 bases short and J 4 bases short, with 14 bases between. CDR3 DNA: TGTGCCAGCTCACCATCCAAGGGGGAAATCACCGGGGAGCTGTTTTTT. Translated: CASSPSKGEITGELFF.